This TCR beta chain originates from a study of T cell changes during pregnancy in multiple sclerosis. Germline V CDR1 and CDR2: SGHTA, FQGNSA. V shed 3 bases and J 2 bases; nucleotides not matched to a gene: 2. The CDR3 is 15 residues long. Using immunoSEQ multiplex PCR, the repertoire was profiled, and TCRdb retains in-frame clones only, with some absent. The sample lists roughly 110,000 clones, 85% to 95% occurring once. The source was peripheral blood, collected in the third trimester of pregnancy. The sequence was obtained from a female donor in good health, enrolled as a control in a pregnancy study. The chain recombines TRBV7-2 with TRBJ2-2, with 8 nucleotides matching TRBD1. CDR3 amino acids: CASSLTGVNTGELFF. DNA of the CDR3: TGTGCCAGCAGCTTGACAGGGGTAAACACCGGGGAGCTGTTTTTT.